The 26 T cell receptor beta chains presented below share a single source sample, sequenced in a study of vaccination effects on CD4 cells after COVID-19. Pools of viral peptides were used by the ViraFEST assay to expand antigen-specific CD4+ T cells ahead of sequencing. CD4+ T cell isolation took place after 10 days of culture. Two-dose BNT162b2 or mRNA-1273 vaccination was given to participants. These receptors' antigens are unknown. Clones were sequenced by immunoSEQ multiplex PCR, and TCRdb holds only the in-frame ones, with some missing. Of roughly 20,000 clones listed, over 60% are singletons. This material consisted of CD4+ T cells from PBMCs cultured with HCoV-NL63 spike peptides, taken after COVID-19 vaccination. The receptors shown here come from a human donor who received a COVID-19 vaccine.

The chain is built from TRBV6-6 and TRBJ2-3, with 12 bases identical to TRBD2. Looked up from germline, CDR1 is MNHNY and CDR2 is SVGAGI (reference sequence). The CDR3 is made up of 15 amino acids. The J segment lost 10 bases and the V segment lost 7 bases, leaving 12 bases of the junction unmatched. CDR3 DNA sequence: TGTGCCAGCACAGAGACGACTAGCGGGAGTATCTCGCAGTATTTT. Its translation: CASTETTSGSISQYF.

The chain recombines TRBV27 with TRBJ1-2; 7 bases fit TRBD1. In germline, CDR1 is MNHEY, CDR2 SMNVEV (reference sequence). With V trimmed by 4 bases and J by 8 bases, 7 bases remained unmatched. The CDR3 spans 13 residues. The CDR3 nucleotides read TGTGCCAGCAGTTCCGACGACAGGGAGGGCTACACCTTC. The encoded protein is CASSSDDREGYTF.

The chain couples TRBV7-8 to TRBJ2-5; the D is unclear. This CDR3 comprises 15 residues. Between the trimmed V and J ends, which lost 7 bases and 2 bases, there was a span of 17 bases. Per germline, CDR1 SGHVS and CDR2 FQNEAQ. As DNA, the CDR3 is TGTGCCAGCACCAAGACGTTACAGTGGCAAGAGACCCAGTACTTC. It translates to CASTKTLQWQETQYF.

This clone showed up just a few times. V and J are TRBV27 and TRBJ1-5; 9 nucleotides match TRBD1. The V segment lost 8 bases and the J segment 6 bases; nucleotides outside the gene matches: 14. Per germline, CDR1 MNHEY and CDR2 SMNVEV (reference sequence). CDR3 size: 16 residues. The CDR3, as DNA: TGTGCCAGCCACCCCGAAGGGACAGGGTATTTTCAGCCCCAGCATTTT. Encoded protein: CASHPEGTGYFQPQHF.

The genes are TRBV5-1 and TRBJ2-5; D might be TRBD2 (6 bases). V was shortened by 2 bases and J by 2 bases, with 7 bases between the two germline ends. CDR3 length: 13 residues. Looked up from germline, CDR1 is SGHRS and CDR2 is YFSETQ. The CDR3 DNA follows: TGCGCCAGCAGCTTTGCGGGGCAAGAGACCCAGTACTTC. This gives the protein CASSFAGQETQYF.

This clone ranks as medium-sized. V and J are TRBV6-5 and TRBJ2-7; D remains ambiguous. There are 13 residues in the CDR3. Germline assignment: CDR1 MNHEY and CDR2 SVGAGI. Between the trimmed V and J ends, which lost 9 bases and 2 bases, there was a span of 14 bases. Written as DNA, the CDR3 is TGTGCCAGTACCGACCGGGCCCCCTACGAGCAGTACTTC. This codes for CASTDRAPYEQYF.

The V call is TRBV24-1, the J call TRBJ1-6; no clear D gene. CDR1 is KGHDR and CDR2 is SFDVKD in the germline V gene. V was clipped by 7 bases and J by 7 bases, with 25 bases between them. The CDR3 runs 18 residues. CDR3 coding DNA: TGTGCCACCAGGGATACCGGGAACTCTGTTGCCCCAAATTCACCCCTCCACTTT. Translating it yields CATRDTGNSVAPNSPLHF.

This chain connects TRBV7-9 to TRBJ2-3; D not certain. CDR1 and CDR2 (germline): SEHNR, FQNEAQ (reference sequence). V dropped 7 bases and J dropped 2 bases, with 7 bases sitting between them. The CDR3 length is 12 residues. The CDR3 DNA is TGTGCCAGCACAGGAAACACAGATACGCAGTATTTT. Protein sequence: CASTGNTDTQYF.

The J gene is TRBJ2-5, the V gene TRBV19, with D hard to call. V lost 7 bases and J 6 bases, leaving 18 bases between the germline ends. The germline gives CDR1 LNHDA, CDR2 SQIVND (reference sequence). This CDR3 is built from 14 residues. CDR3 sequence reads: CASTPSPRQQTQYF. The CDR3 DNA is TGTGCCAGTACGCCATCACCGCGCCAGCAGACCCAGTACTTC.

The chain couples TRBV29-1 to TRBJ1-1; D not resolved. CDR3 size: 13 residues. The germline gives CDR1 SQVTM, CDR2 ANQGSEA. V was pared by 4 bases and J by 5 bases, with 14 bases between. The DNA of the CDR3 is TGCAGCGTTGTAGGTTATTCCGAGACTGAAGCTTTCTTT. It is translated as CSVVGYSETEAFF.

The chain is built from TRBV7-7 and TRBJ2-1; D remains unclear. V lost 5 bases and J 1 base, leaving 15 bases between the germline ends. The CDR3 extends over 16 amino acids. CDR1 is SSHAT and CDR2 is FNYEAQ in the germline V gene (reference sequence). Here the CDR3 reads CASSPGRLLSYNEQFF. The CDR3 DNA reads as TGTGCCAGCAGCCCGGGCCGCCTCCTTTCCTACAATGAGCAGTTCTTC. Combining the CDR3 with reference TRBV7-7 and TRBJ2-1 gives the whole variable domain GAGVSQSPRYKVTKRGQDVTLRCDPISSHATLYWYQQALGQGPEFLTYFNYEAQPDKSGLPSDRFSAERPEGSISTLTIQRTEQRDSAMYRCASSPGRLLSYNEQFFGPGTRLTVL.

The rearrangement joins TRBV2 to TRBJ1-6, with D possibly matching TRBD1 (6 bases). Germline assignment: CDR1 SNHLY and CDR2 FYNNEI. The germline V and J ends were trimmed by 1 base and 7 bases, with 11 bases remaining between them. The CDR3 has 15 residues. As DNA, the CDR3 is TGTGCCAGCAGTGAAGGAGGACAGATCAATTCACCCCTCCACTTT. Amino acids: CASSEGGQINSPLHF.

The genes are TRBV27 and TRBJ1-2; 9 bases are a match to TRBD1. The CDR3 is made up of 16 amino acids. V lost 5 bases to trimming and J lost 3 bases; unmatched junction nucleotides: 10. Germline V lookup: CDR1 MNHEY, CDR2 SMNVEV (reference sequence). The CDR3 is CASSMRGTGTYYGYTF. The CDR3 nucleotides read TGTGCCAGCAGTATGCGTGGGACAGGGACATACTATGGCTACACCTTC.

The V call is TRBV6-6, the J call TRBJ1-4; D remains unclear. The CDR3 runs 15 residues. Looked up from germline, CDR1 is MNHNY and CDR2 is SVGAGI (reference sequence). V was trimmed by 5 bases and J by 0 bases, leaving 10 bases between them. Here the CDR3 reads CASSDPAATNEKLFF. CDR3 DNA sequence: TGTGCCAGCAGTGACCCAGCAGCAACTAATGAAAAACTGTTTTTT.

The chain is built from TRBV2 and TRBJ2-5, with TRBD2 identical over 7 bases. With V trimmed by 5 bases and J by 3 bases, 6 bases remained unmatched. CDR1 and CDR2 (germline): SNHLY, FYNNEI. This CDR3 contains 14 residues. CDR3 protein: CASSLLTSKETQYF. DNA of the CDR3: TGTGCCAGCAGTTTATTGACTAGCAAAGAGACCCAGTACTTC.

The rearrangement links TRBV7-9 to TRBJ2-3; 8 bases are a match to TRBD2. The CDR3 covers 16 residues. With 4 bases clipped from V and 3 bases from J, the junction kept 9 bases outside the gene matches. In germline, CDR1 is SEHNR, CDR2 FQNEAQ (reference sequence). This chain's CDR3 is CASSSLREGRTDTQYF. DNA for the CDR3: TGTGCCAGCAGCTCCCTCCGGGAGGGAAGGACAGATACGCAGTATTTT.

V usage is TRBV15 and J usage is TRBJ1-1; D gene ambiguous. Germline V CDR1 and CDR2: LNHNV, YYDKDF (reference sequence). The CDR3 has 14 amino acids. Trimming shortened V by 6 bases and J by 4 bases, and 15 bases separated the two germline ends. The CDR3 DNA reads TGTGCCACCAGACTATCCCTCGAGGCCACTGAAGCTTTCTTT. Residues: CATRLSLEATEAFF.

This clone appeared a few times. The chain recombines TRBV19 with TRBJ1-6; 8 bases align to TRBD1. This CDR3 contains 13 residues. Germline trimming cut 5 bases from V and 10 bases from J; bases unmatched to any gene: 4. Germline CDR1 reads LNHDA; CDR2 reads SQIVND (reference sequence). The CDR3 DNA follows: TGTGCCAGTAGTTACAGGGGGGAATCACCCCTCCACTTT. Encoded protein: CASSYRGESPLHF. The complete variable domain, with remaining parts taken from reference TRBV19 and TRBJ1-6, reads DGGITQSPKYLFRKEGQNVTLSCEQNLNHDAMYWYRQDPGQGLRLIYYSQIVNDFQKGDIAEGYSVSREKKESFPLTVTSAQKNPTAFYLCASSYRGESPLHFGNGTRLTVT.

A few counts support this clone. The rearrangement uses TRBV3-1 (or the pseudogene TRBV3-2) and TRBJ1-3; 7 bases agree with TRBD1. The CDR3 is 15 residues long. V shed 5 bases and J 0 bases; nucleotides not matched to a gene: 4. Germline CDR1 and CDR2: LGHDT and YNNKEL (reference sequence). CDR3 in amino acids: CASSKGTVSGNTIYF. The CDR3 DNA reads as TGTGCCAGCAGCAAGGGGACAGTCTCTGGAAACACCATATATTTT.

The V call is TRBV20-1, the J call TRBJ2-3, with TRBD2 matching over 10 bases. The CDR3 length is 15 residues. After removal of 3 bases from V and 6 bases from J, the junction contained 9 bases not matched to a gene. Germline CDR1 DFQATT, CDR2 SNEGSKA (reference sequence). The CDR3 reads CSASPLAGVGDTQYF. As DNA, the CDR3 is TGCAGTGCTAGTCCCCTAGCGGGAGTCGGGGATACGCAGTATTTT.

The chain links TRBV4-2 to TRBJ2-5, with unresolved D. Per the germline V gene, CDR1 is LGHNA and CDR2 is YNFKEQ. CDR3 length: 13 residues. Trimming left V 1 base short and J 5 bases short, with 8 bases between. Written as DNA, the CDR3 is TGTGCCAGCAGCCAAGCCAATGGGGAGACCCAGTACTTC. Protein: CASSQANGETQYF.

This clone has a handful of counts. The chain employs TRBV3-1 (or the pseudogene TRBV3-2) and TRBJ1-3, with TRBD1 as a possible D gene (5 bases). There are 15 residues in the CDR3. V lost 4 bases, J lost 3 bases, and 13 bases lay in between. The germline V gene encodes CDR1 LGHDT and CDR2 YNNKEL (reference sequence). The CDR3 loop reads CASSRSGENGNTIYF. CDR3 DNA: TGTGCCAGCAGCCGCTCGGGGGAGAATGGAAACACCATATATTTT.

V and J are TRBV29-1 and TRBJ1-1; D remains ambiguous. Between the trimmed V and J ends, which lost 4 bases and 0 bases, there was a span of 6 bases. The germline CDR1 and CDR2 sequences are SQVTM and ANQGSEA. This CDR3 has 12 residues. CDR3 region: CSVGRMNTEAFF. The CDR3 nucleotides are TGCAGCGTTGGACGTATGAACACTGAAGCTTTCTTT.

The chain couples TRBV10-1 to TRBJ2-5, with D possibly TRBD1 on 6 matching bases. Germline lookup yields CDR1 WNHNN and CDR2 SYGVQD (reference sequence). V lost 4 bases to trimming and J lost 1 base, with 7 bases between them. The CDR3 covers 13 residues. CDR3 nucleotides: TGCGCCAGCAGTGGGACAGTCCAAGAGACCCAGTACTTC. Residues: CASSGTVQETQYF.

V usage is TRBV13 and J usage is TRBJ2-2; perhaps TRBD2 as D (5 bases). V gave up 2 bases and J gave up 5 bases, with 6 bases separating them. CDR3 size: 13 residues. Germline V gene lookup returns CDR1 PRHDT and CDR2 FYEKMQ (reference sequence). The CDR3 reads CASSLRGTGELFF. The CDR3 DNA reads as TGTGCCAGCAGCTTACGAGGGACCGGGGAGCTGTTTTTT.

This clone occurred a few times. This chain connects TRBV11-3 to TRBJ2-2; no clear D gene. This CDR3 is 18 amino acids long. The V gene lost 0 bases and the J gene lost 3 bases, with 17 bases spanning the gap. The V gene's germline CDR1 is SGHNT and CDR2 YENEEA. CDR3 amino acids: CASSLDQGGSAHTGELFF. The CDR3 DNA follows: TGTGCCAGCAGCTTAGATCAAGGCGGCAGCGCCCACACCGGGGAGCTGTTTTTT. Full variable domain (outside the CDR3, taken from reference TRBV11-3 and TRBJ2-2): EAGVVQSPRYKIIEKKQPVAFWCNPISGHNTLYWYLQNLGQGPELLIRYENEEAVDDSQLPKDRFSAERLKGVDSTLKIQPAELGDSAVYLCASSLDQGGSAHTGELFFGEGSRLTVL.